One sample yielded the 20 T cell receptor beta chains listed below, sequenced in a study of T cell clonotyping in hematopoietic cell transplantation. Here immunoSEQ multiplex PCR was the method, and the copy in TCRdb shows in-frame clones only, minus some. The sample includes about 21,000 clones, under 90% of them seen just once. The time point here: recipient sample about 28 days before transplant, after cytoreduction. Here the sequenced sample was peripheral blood mononuclear cells, taken before stem cell transplant. The receptor set was obtained from a man aged 18 to 30 with biphenotypic leukemia. Some clones in this sample may be carry-over from other donors' samples.

V usage is TRBV5-4 and J usage is TRBJ1-6; no clear D gene. V was clipped by 0 bases and J by 14 bases, with 24 bases between them. Germline values: CDR1 SGHNT, CDR2 YYREEE (reference sequence). CDR3 size: 17 residues. The CDR3 region has the DNA TGTGCCAGCAGCTTGGGGGCGCGGTTAGAGGGCCACGGGGCCCTCCACTTT. Amino acids: CASSLGARLEGHGALHF.

V usage is TRBV27 and J usage is TRBJ1-5; D is unclear. V lost 2 bases and J lost 2, with 10 bases in between. The CDR3 contains 15 residues. From germline, CDR1 is MNHEY and CDR2 SMNVEV (reference sequence). The CDR3 loop reads CASSLIGERNQPQHF. The CDR3 DNA is TGTGCCAGCAGTTTAATCGGGGAACGCAATCAGCCCCAGCATTTT.

The rearrangement uses TRBV4-1 and TRBJ2-7; possible D gene TRBD1, 5 bases. Trimming took off 1 base at V and 2 bases at J, with 6 bases between the two ends. This CDR3 spans 13 amino acids. Germline V CDR1 and CDR2: MGHRA, YSYEKL. CDR3: CASSQGGTYEQYF. The CDR3 nucleotides are TGCGCCAGCAGCCAAGGGGGCACCTACGAGCAGTACTTC.

The CDR3 protein is CAISGTSGILETQYF. The CDR3 nucleotides read TGTGCCATCAGTGGGACTAGCGGGATACTGGAGACCCAGTACTTC. V and J are TRBV10-3 and TRBJ2-5, with TRBD2 matching over 12 bases. V was clipped by 4 bases and J by 5 bases; unmatched bases: 5. CDR1 is ENHRY, CDR2 SYGVKD, per germline. The CDR3 runs 15 residues.

This clone came up a few times. The chain links TRBV6-5 to TRBJ1-1; D gene ambiguous. From germline, CDR1 is MNHEY and CDR2 SVGAGI. With 6 bases removed from V and 7 bases from J, the gap between germline ends came to 12 bases. This CDR3 has 12 residues. DNA for the CDR3: TGTGCCAGCAGCGATCCCCACCTTGAAGCTTTCTTT. Amino acids: CASSDPHLEAFF.

The chain carries TRBV21-1 and TRBJ2-3. TRBV21-1 is a recognized pseudogene. CDR3 size: 13 residues. The CDR3 loop is CASSKGPTDTQYF. For the CDR3, the DNA is TGTGCCAGCAGCAAAGGCCCCACAGATACGCAGTATTTT.

Only one count was recorded for this clone. V gene TRBV7-9 combines with J gene TRBJ2-2; D may be TRBD1 (5 bases). V was cut by 4 bases and J by 1 base, with 7 bases left in between. The germline V gene has CDR1 SEHNR and CDR2 FQNEAQ (reference sequence). The CDR3 totals 14 residues. CDR3: CASSWTMNTGELFF. The CDR3 coding sequence is TGTGCCAGCAGCTGGACAATGAACACCGGGGAGCTGTTTTTT.

The chain has TRBV18 and TRBJ2-7; the D is unclear. The germline V gene has CDR1 KGHSH and CDR2 LQKENI. The CDR3 loop spans 13 amino acids. The V gene lost 3 bases and the J gene lost 5 bases, with 11 bases spanning the gap. The CDR3 sequence: CASSPLLDHEQYF. The CDR3 region has the DNA TGTGCCAGCTCACCCCTCCTGGACCACGAGCAGTACTTC.

This rearrangement joins TRBV30 to TRBJ2-7, with TRBD2 identical over 10 bases. Germline assignment: CDR1 GTSNPN and CDR2 SVGIG (reference sequence). With V trimmed by 3 bases and J by 5 bases, 7 bases remained unmatched. CDR3 length: 14 amino acids. The CDR3 DNA reads as TGTGCCTGGAGCCGTGGACTAGCGGAAGACGAGCAGTACTTC. The encoded protein is CAWSRGLAEDEQYF. Supplemented by reference TRBV30 and TRBJ2-7, the full variable domain reads SQTIHQWPATLVQPVGSPLSLECTVEGTSNPNLYWYRQAAGRGLQLLFYSVGIGQISSEVPQNLSASRPQDRQFILSSKKLLLSDSGFYLCAWSRGLAEDEQYFGPGTRLTVT.

V and J are TRBV7-2 and TRBJ1-2; no reliable D call. Germline CDR1 SGHTA, CDR2 FQGNSA. CDR3 length equals 15 residues. V lost 1 base and J lost 2, with 11 bases in between. CDR3 nucleotides: TGTGCCAGCAGCTTAGGTCAGAGTCCCAACTATGGCTACACCTTC. Translating gives CASSLGQSPNYGYTF. Looking up the rest from reference TRBV7-2 and TRBJ1-2 gives the full variable domain: GAGVSQSPSNKVTEKGKDVELRCDPISGHTALYWYRQSLGQGLEFLIYFQGNSAPDKSGLPSDRFSAERTGGSVSTLTIQRTQQEDSAVYLCASSLGQSPNYGYTFGSGTRLTVV.

This chain uses TRBV11-1 with TRBJ2-1, with 7 positions matching TRBD2. J was trimmed by 0 bases and V by 5 bases; bases with no gene match: 4. The germline gives CDR1 SGHAT, CDR2 FQDESV (reference sequence). CDR3 size: 15 residues. CDR3 nucleotide sequence: TGTGCCAGCAGCCACAGCGGGATCTCCTACAATGAGCAGTTCTTC. This translates into CASSHSGISYNEQFF.

The chain recombines TRBV29-1 with TRBJ1-4; D is perhaps TRBD1 (6 bases). Looked up from germline, CDR1 is SQVTM and CDR2 is ANQGSEA. Trimming shortened V by 7 bases and J by 0 bases, and 12 bases separated the two germline ends. The CDR3 is made up of 14 amino acids. The CDR3 reads CSAQGGTTNEKLFF. CDR3 DNA sequence: TGCAGCGCACAGGGCGGGACAACTAATGAAAAACTGTTTTTT.

In this sample, this clone turned up a few times. This CDR3 reads CASSYGEGADGYTF. The CDR3 nucleotides are TGTGCCAGCAGTTACGGGGAGGGGGCTGATGGCTACACCTTC. This rearrangement joins TRBV6-5 to TRBJ1-2; 7 nucleotides match TRBD1. Trimming cost V 2 bases and J 6 bases; bases outside gene matches: 6. Germline CDR1 reads MNHEY; CDR2 reads SVGAGI. The CDR3 has 14 residues.

The chain uses TRBV2 and TRBJ1-6; perhaps TRBD1 as D (5 bases). Germline lookup yields CDR1 SNHLY and CDR2 FYNNEI. Between the trimmed V and J ends, which lost 2 bases and 6 bases, there was a span of 11 bases. This CDR3 is 15 amino acids long. The CDR3 sequence is CASSERSGANSPLHF. As DNA, the CDR3 is TGTGCCAGCAGTGAACGTAGTGGGGCTAATTCACCCCTCCACTTT.

This rearrangement joins TRBV5-8 to TRBJ1-1, with D uncertain. V lost 0 bases and J 1 base, leaving 4 bases between the germline ends. In germline, CDR1 is SGHTS, CDR2 YDEGEE. CDR3 size: 13 residues. The CDR3 reads CASSLAANTEAFF. The CDR3 region has the DNA TGTGCCAGCAGCTTGGCCGCGAACACTGAAGCTTTCTTT. Together with reference TRBV5-8 and TRBJ1-1, the CDR3 gives the full variable domain: EAGVTQSPTHLIKTRGQQATLRCSPISGHTSVYWYQQALGLGLQFLLWYDEGEERNRGNFPPRFSGRQFPNYSSELNVNALELEDSALYLCASSLAANTEAFFGQGTRLTVV.

In regard to this clone: Other DNA sequences in the same sample also yield this CDR3. This sequence joins TRBV30 and TRBJ1-1; D may be TRBD1 (5 bases). The CDR3 is made up of 12 amino acids. Germline values: CDR1 GTSNPN, CDR2 SVGIG (reference sequence). V lost 5 bases to trimming and J lost 2 bases, with 9 bases between them. CDR3 sequence: CAWSTENTEAFF. The CDR3 DNA is TGTGCCTGGTCGACAGAAAACACTGAAGCTTTCTTT.

The V gene is TRBV29-1, the J gene TRBJ2-3, with 14 bases fitting TRBD2. Germline CDR1 reads SQVTM; CDR2 reads ANQGSEA. CDR3 length: 19 residues. CDR3 region: CSTNGGTSGSRVGTDTQYF. CDR3 in DNA: TGCAGTACTAATGGGGGGACTAGCGGGAGTCGAGTGGGCACAGATACGCAGTATTTT.

The rearrangement uses TRBV12-5 and TRBJ2-4; D remains ambiguous. The V end was cut by 1 base, the J end by 12 bases, with 10 bases between. The CDR3 contains 12 residues. The V gene's germline CDR1 is LGHNT and CDR2 FRNRAP. The CDR3 reads CASGLGSAYQYF. The CDR3 nucleotides read TGTGCTAGTGGTTTGGGTTCGGCTTATCAGTACTTC. The full variable domain, its missing parts supplied by reference TRBV12-5 and TRBJ2-4, is DARVTQTPRHKVTEMGQEVTMRCQPILGHNTVFWYRQTMMQGLELLAYFRNRAPLDDSGMPKDRFSAEMPDATLATLKIQPSEPRDSAVYFCASGLGSAYQYFGAGTRLSVL.

Here the CDR3 reads CASSFTKEINQPQHF. The DNA for the CDR3 is TGTGCCAGCAGCTTTACTAAGGAGATCAATCAGCCCCAGCATTTT. The chain carries TRBV7-9 and TRBJ1-5, with no clear D. This CDR3 has 15 amino acids. The V and J ends lost 3 bases and 3 bases respectively, with 12 bases between them. CDR1 and CDR2 (germline): SEHNR, FQNEAQ (reference sequence).

The rearrangement uses TRBV9 and TRBJ1-3; D is unclear. The V and J ends lost 4 bases and 3 bases respectively, with 14 bases between them. This CDR3 is built from 15 residues. CDR1 and CDR2 (germline): SGDLS, YYNGEE. The CDR3 bases are TGTGCCAGCAGCCCCTACCGTCTGGGTGGAAACACCATATATTTT. Translating it yields CASSPYRLGGNTIYF. Full variable domain (missing parts from reference TRBV9 and TRBJ1-3): DSGVTQTPKHLITATGQRVTLRCSPRSGDLSVYWYQQSLDQGLQFLIQYYNGEERAKGNILERFSAQQFPDLHSELNLSSLELGDSALYFCASSPYRLGGNTIYFGEGSWLTVV.